A selection of T cell receptor beta chains follows, all from one sample in a study of naive and memory T cell subsets. TCRdb independently ran MiXCR on the 5' RACE reads; one entry per CDR3 protein. There are around 56,000 distinct CDR3 sequences in the sample; roughly 7.5% occur only once, and 9.8% lies in the top ten. The receptors were gathered from a female donor in good health. The CDR3 runs from the conserved cysteine through the conserved F or W. D genes are given only for firm matches. Some rows mark clone size as missing; the rest say once, few, many or name a class of expanded clone.

TRBV7-2,-,TRBJ1-4,-,TGTGCCGGCAGCTTTAGAGGGGTTAATGAAAAACTGTTTTTT,CAGSFRGVNEKLFF
TRBV7-9,-,TRBJ2-2,-,TGTGCCAGCAGCTCTTTGGGGGGCACCGGGGAGCTGTTTTTT,CASSSLGGTGELFF
TRBV2,-,TRBJ1-1,many,TGTGCCAGCTTTCGGAAGAACACTGAAGCTTTCTTT,CASFRKNTEAFF
TRBV12-3/TRBV12-4,-,TRBJ1-1,many,TGTGCCAGCAGTTTAATCAGGGGCGGGGACACTGAAGCTTTCTTT,CASSLIRGGDTEAFF
TRBV6-2/TRBV6-3,TRBD1,TRBJ1-5,-,TGTGCCAGCAGCCTTCCGACAGGGGCCCTGAATCAGCCCCAGCATTTT,CASSLPTGALNQPQHF
TRBV6-2/TRBV6-3,-,TRBJ2-6,many,TGTGCCAGCAGTTACTCGGGCTCTGGGGCCAACGTCCTGACTTTC,CASSYSGSGANVLTF
TRBV6-5,-,TRBJ2-5,-,TGTGCCAGCAGTTACTCCACAAGGGGTGAGACCCAGTACTTC,CASSYSTRGETQYF
TRBV5-4,TRBD1,TRBJ1-1,-,TGTGCCAGCAGCACGGGGACAGTGAACACTGAAGCTTTCTTT,CASSTGTVNTEAFF
TRBV12-3/TRBV12-4,-,TRBJ2-7,few,TGTGCCAGCAGTTTCATCCGGGGTCACGAGCAGTACTTC,CASSFIRGHEQYF
TRBV20-1,-,TRBJ1-1,many,TGCAGTTCGCGGGAAAGGGTATCGAACACTGAAGCTTTCTTT,CSSRERVSNTEAFF
TRBV6-1,TRBD1,TRBJ1-1,many,TGTGCCAGCAGCCTGGGACAGGGTCGCACTGAAGCTTTCTTT,CASSLGQGRTEAFF
TRBV20-1,-,TRBJ1-1,-,TGCAGTGCTACGGCCGGCGGTGGTGAAGCTTTCTTT,CSATAGGGEAFF
TRBV5-1,-,TRBJ2-2,many,TGCGCCAGCAGCGCCGGGGCTTCGTCGGGGGACACCGGGGAGCTGTTTTTT,CASSAGASSGDTGELFF
TRBV18,-,TRBJ1-5,many,TGTGCCAGCTCACCAGGGGCCAATCAGCCCCAGCATTTT,CASSPGANQPQHF
TRBV12-3/TRBV12-4,TRBD1,TRBJ2-1,few,TGTGCCAGCAGTCTCCCGGGACAGGGAATTGAGCAGTTCTTC,CASSLPGQGIEQFF
TRBV30,-,TRBJ1-4,-,TGTGCCTGGAGTCGCTCGGAGGGGGAAAAACTGTTTTTT,CAWSRSEGEKLFF
TRBV20-1,-,TRBJ2-7,few,TGCAGTGCTAGAGGGCCTCTCCCTCGCTACGAGCAGTACTTC,CSARGPLPRYEQYF
TRBV5-1,-,TRBJ1-6,many,TGCGCCAGCAGCCCGCGTCCGGGGGATTCACCCCTCCACTTT,CASSPRPGDSPLHF
TRBV20-1,TRBD1,TRBJ1-1,many,TGCAGTGCTAGCCAGACAGGGACCAACACTGAAGCTTTCTTT,CSASQTGTNTEAFF
TRBV28,-,TRBJ1-2,-,TGTGCCAGCAGTCCACCGGAGGGGCAGGGAGATGGCTACACCTTC,CASSPPEGQGDGYTF
TRBV7-2,TRBD2,TRBJ2-5,many,TGTGCCAGCAGCTTAGCGCTAGCGGGGATAGAGACCCAGTACTTC,CASSLALAGIETQYF
TRBV28,-,TRBJ2-5,-,TGTGCCTGGGGGGCTTGGGGTTGGGAGACCCAGTACTTC,CAWGAWGWETQYF
TRBV5-1,TRBD2,TRBJ2-7,few,TGCGCCAGCAGCTCACACTCCCCCGGGGGGACCTACGAGCAGTACTTC,CASSSHSPGGTYEQYF
TRBV6-5,TRBD2,TRBJ2-1,-,TGTGCCAGCAGTTATCACACTAGCGGGGGGGCGCGGGAGCAGTTCTTC,CASSYHTSGGAREQFF
TRBV7-2,-,TRBJ1-1,-,TGTGCCAGCAGCCCAATATTGAACACTGAAGCTTTCTTT,CASSPILNTEAFF
TRBV25-1,-,TRBJ2-2,many,TGTGCCAGCAGTGACCCCCGACAGCACACCGGGGAGCTGTTTTTT,CASSDPRQHTGELFF
TRBV3-1,TRBD1,TRBJ1-6,many,TGTGCCAGCAGCCGCTTACAGGGGATCTATAATTCACCCCTCCACTTT,CASSRLQGIYNSPLHF
TRBV12-3/TRBV12-4,TRBD2,TRBJ2-7,-,TGTGCCAGCAGTCTCCGGTGGAGCGGGGGGGCGAAGGAGCAGTACTTC,CASSLRWSGGAKEQYF
TRBV6-6,-,TRBJ1-1,few,TGTGCCAGCCTGGGGGCTTCCGGGAGGGCTTTCTTT,CASLGASGRAFF
TRBV11-2,-,TRBJ1-4,many,TGTGCCAGCAGCCGACGCCGGGGTGCAACTAATGAAAAACTGTTTTTT,CASSRRRGATNEKLFF
TRBV9,-,TRBJ2-2,few,TGTGCCAGCAGCTTAAAGGGGACCGGGGAGCTGTTTTTT,CASSLKGTGELFF
TRBV7-8,TRBD2,TRBJ2-7,-,TGTGCCAGCAGCGTCGCCGGGACTAGCTGGTACGAGCAGTACTTC,CASSVAGTSWYEQYF
TRBV29-1,-,TRBJ1-4,many,TGCAGCGTTGAGTCCGGGACATATGAAAAACTGTTTTTT,CSVESGTYEKLFF
TRBV14,-,TRBJ2-7,few,TGTGCCAGCAGCGCGGGGAGTAGGGCACGGCAGTACTTC,CASSAGSRARQYF
TRBV3-1,-,TRBJ2-1,many,TGTGCCAGCAGCCAAGAGTGGGTCAGGACGAACAATGAGCAGTTCTTC,CASSQEWVRTNNEQFF
TRBV20-1,-,TRBJ1-1,many,TGCAGTGCTAGAGATTTCAACAGGGTTGGGACTGAAGCTTTCTTT,CSARDFNRVGTEAFF
TRBV29-1,-,TRBJ1-1,many,TGCAGCGTTTCCCGGGTTCTCGATGAAGCTTTCTTT,CSVSRVLDEAFF
TRBV6-2/TRBV6-3,-,TRBJ1-5,many,TGTGCCAGCAGTTACTCGACTTCGAACCAGCCCCAGCATTTT,CASSYSTSNQPQHF
TRBV6-5,-,TRBJ1-5,-,TGTGCCAGCAGTTACCGAGGAACTAATCAGCCCCAGCATTTT,CASSYRGTNQPQHF
TRBV20-1,-,TRBJ1-2,many,TGCAGTGCTTCTGCCGGCTCAGGGGTCGACTATGGCTACACCTTC,CSASAGSGVDYGYTF
TRBV28,-,TRBJ2-7,-,TGTGCCAGCAGTCTCAGGTGGGAGCAGTACTTC,CASSLRWEQYF
TRBV3-1,TRBD1,TRBJ1-1,few,TGTGCCAGCAGCCAAGGGGGGACAGCAATGAACACTGAAGCTTTCTTT,CASSQGGTAMNTEAFF
TRBV6-5,-,TRBJ1-2,-,TGTGCCAGCAGTCCAGACATTGGCGGCTACACCTTC,CASSPDIGGYTF
TRBV20-1,-,TRBJ1-5,many,TGCAGTGCTAGAGAGGGCAGGGCCGATCAGCCCCAGCATTTT,CSAREGRADQPQHF
TRBV5-1,-,TRBJ2-1,many,TGCGCCAGCAGCTTGGAAGCGAGTAGGGGCTACAATGAGCAGTTCTTC,CASSLEASRGYNEQFF
TRBV6-5,-,TRBJ2-2,many,TGTGCCAGCAGGCGAGGACAGACCACCGGGGAGCTGTTTTTT,CASRRGQTTGELFF
TRBV6-5,-,TRBJ1-5,many,TGTGCCAGCGCGAGCATTAGCAATCAGCCCCAGCATTTT,CASASISNQPQHF
TRBV15,TRBD2,TRBJ2-1,few,TGTGCCACCAGCAGAGGTAGCGGGAAGTCCTACAATGAGCAGTTCTTC,CATSRGSGKSYNEQFF
TRBV5-5,-,TRBJ2-3,-,TGTGCCAGCAGCTTGGTATTGGGGGGGGCCACAGATACGCAGTATTTT,CASSLVLGGATDTQYF
TRBV7-8,-,TRBJ2-5,few,TGTGCCAGTCTCCGAATGGAGACCCAGTACTTC,CASLRMETQYF
TRBV6-5,-,TRBJ1-2,many,TGTGCCAGCAGGTTTACGGCACAGCTCTATGGCTACACCTTC,CASRFTAQLYGYTF
TRBV7-3,-,TRBJ2-1,few,TGTGCCAGCAGCTTATTCGATACGCGATTCTCCTACAATGAGCAGTTCTTC,CASSLFDTRFSYNEQFF